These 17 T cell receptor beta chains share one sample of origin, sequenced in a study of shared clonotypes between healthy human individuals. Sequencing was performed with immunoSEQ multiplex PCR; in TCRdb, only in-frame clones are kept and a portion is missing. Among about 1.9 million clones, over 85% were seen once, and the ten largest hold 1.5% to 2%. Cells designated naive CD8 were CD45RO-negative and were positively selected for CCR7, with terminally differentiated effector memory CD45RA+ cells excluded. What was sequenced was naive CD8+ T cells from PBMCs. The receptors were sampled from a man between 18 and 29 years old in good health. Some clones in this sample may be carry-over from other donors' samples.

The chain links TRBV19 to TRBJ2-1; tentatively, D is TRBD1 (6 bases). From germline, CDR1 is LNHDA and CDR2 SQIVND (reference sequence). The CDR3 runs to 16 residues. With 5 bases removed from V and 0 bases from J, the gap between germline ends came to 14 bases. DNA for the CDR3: TGTGCCAGTAGTTACCGCGACAGGAGCTCCTACAATGAGCAGTTCTTC. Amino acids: CASSYRDRSSYNEQFF.

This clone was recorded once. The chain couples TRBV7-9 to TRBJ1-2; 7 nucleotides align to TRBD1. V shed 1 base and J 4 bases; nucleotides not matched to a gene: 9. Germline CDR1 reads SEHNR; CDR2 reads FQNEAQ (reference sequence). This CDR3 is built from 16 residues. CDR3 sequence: CASSLDHSTGTYGYTF. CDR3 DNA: TGTGCCAGCAGCTTAGACCATTCGACAGGGACCTATGGCTACACCTTC. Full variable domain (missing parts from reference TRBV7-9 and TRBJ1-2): DTGVSQNPRHKITKRGQNVTFRCDPISEHNRLYWYRQTLGQGPEFLTYFQNEAQLEKSRLLSDRFSAERPKGSFSTLEIQRTEQGDSAMYLCASSLDHSTGTYGYTFGSGTRLTVV.

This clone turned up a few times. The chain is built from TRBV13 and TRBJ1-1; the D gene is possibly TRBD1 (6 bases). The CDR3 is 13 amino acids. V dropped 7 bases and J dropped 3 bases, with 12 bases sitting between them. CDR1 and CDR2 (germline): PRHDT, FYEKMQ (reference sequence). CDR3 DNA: TGTGCCAGCAACTCAGGGGTCGACACTGAAGCTTTCTTT. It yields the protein CASNSGVDTEAFF.

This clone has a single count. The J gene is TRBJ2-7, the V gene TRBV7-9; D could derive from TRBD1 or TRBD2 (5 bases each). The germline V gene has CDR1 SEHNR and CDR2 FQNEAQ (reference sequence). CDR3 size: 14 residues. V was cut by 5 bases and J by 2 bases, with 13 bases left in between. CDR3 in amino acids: CASSHRDGTYEQYF. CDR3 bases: TGTGCCAGCAGCCACCGGGACGGAACCTACGAGCAGTACTTC.

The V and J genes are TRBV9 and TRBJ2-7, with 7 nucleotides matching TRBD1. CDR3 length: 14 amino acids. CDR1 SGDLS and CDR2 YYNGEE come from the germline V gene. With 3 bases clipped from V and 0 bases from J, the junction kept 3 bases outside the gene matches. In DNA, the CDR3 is TGTGCCAGCAGCGAAGGACAGGCCTCCTACGAGCAGTACTTC. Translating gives CASSEGQASYEQYF.

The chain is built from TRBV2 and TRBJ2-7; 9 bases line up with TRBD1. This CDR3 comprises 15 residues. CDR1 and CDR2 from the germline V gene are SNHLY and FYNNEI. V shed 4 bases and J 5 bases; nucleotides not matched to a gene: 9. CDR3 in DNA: TGTGCCAGCAGTGCCCGGACAGGGGCCCTTAACGAGCAGTACTTC. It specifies CASSARTGALNEQYF.

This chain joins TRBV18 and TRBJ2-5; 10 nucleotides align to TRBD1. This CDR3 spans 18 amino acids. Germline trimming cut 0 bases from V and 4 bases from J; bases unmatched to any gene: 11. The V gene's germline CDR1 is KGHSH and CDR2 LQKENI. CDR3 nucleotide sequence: TGTGCCAGCTCACCACCGGAGGCCGGGACAGGGGCAGGAGAGACCCAGTACTTC. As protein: CASSPPEAGTGAGETQYF.

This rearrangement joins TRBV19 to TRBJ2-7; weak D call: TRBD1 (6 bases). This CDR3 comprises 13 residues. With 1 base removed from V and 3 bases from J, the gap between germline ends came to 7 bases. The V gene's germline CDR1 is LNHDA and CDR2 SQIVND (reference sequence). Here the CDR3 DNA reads TGTGCCAGTAGTATAGTGGACAGCTACGAGCAGTACTTC. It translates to CASSIVDSYEQYF.

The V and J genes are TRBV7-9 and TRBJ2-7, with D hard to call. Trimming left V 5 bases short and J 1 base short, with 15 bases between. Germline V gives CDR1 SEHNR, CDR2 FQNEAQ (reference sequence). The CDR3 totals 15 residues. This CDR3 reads CASSPFRNSSYEQYF. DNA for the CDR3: TGTGCCAGCAGCCCATTCAGGAACAGTTCCTACGAGCAGTACTTC.

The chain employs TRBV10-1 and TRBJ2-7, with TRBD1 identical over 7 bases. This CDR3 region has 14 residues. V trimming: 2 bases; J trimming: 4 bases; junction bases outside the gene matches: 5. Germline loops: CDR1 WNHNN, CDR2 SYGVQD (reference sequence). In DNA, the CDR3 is TGCGCCAGCAGTGAGGACAGGGACCTATACGAGCAGTACTTC. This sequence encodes CASSEDRDLYEQYF.

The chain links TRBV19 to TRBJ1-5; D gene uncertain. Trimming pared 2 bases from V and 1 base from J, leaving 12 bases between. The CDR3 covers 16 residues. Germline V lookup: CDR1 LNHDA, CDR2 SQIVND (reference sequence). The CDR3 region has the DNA TGTGCCAGTAGTATAATGGCCCTTAGAAGCAATCAGCCCCAGCATTTT. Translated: CASSIMALRSNQPQHF.

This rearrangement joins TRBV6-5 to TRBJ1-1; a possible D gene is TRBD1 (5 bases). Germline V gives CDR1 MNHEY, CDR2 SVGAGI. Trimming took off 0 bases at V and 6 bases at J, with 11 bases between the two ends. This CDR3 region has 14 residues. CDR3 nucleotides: TGTGCCAGCAGTTACTCGAGGGGAATCTCTGAAGCTTTCTTT. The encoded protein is CASSYSRGISEAFF.

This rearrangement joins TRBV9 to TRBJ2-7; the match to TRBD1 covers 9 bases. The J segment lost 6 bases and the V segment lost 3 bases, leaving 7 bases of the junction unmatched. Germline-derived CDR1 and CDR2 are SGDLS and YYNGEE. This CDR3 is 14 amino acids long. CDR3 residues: CASSADRGSREQYF. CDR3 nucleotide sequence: TGTGCCAGCAGCGCGGACAGGGGCAGTCGCGAGCAGTACTTC.

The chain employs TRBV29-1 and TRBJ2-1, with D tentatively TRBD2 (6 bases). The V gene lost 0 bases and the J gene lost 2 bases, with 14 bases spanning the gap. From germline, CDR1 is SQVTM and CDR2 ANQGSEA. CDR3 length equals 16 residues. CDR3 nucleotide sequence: TGCAGCGTTGAAGAGCGGGACGTCCTCCCCTACAATGAGCAGTTCTTC. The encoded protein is CSVEERDVLPYNEQFF.

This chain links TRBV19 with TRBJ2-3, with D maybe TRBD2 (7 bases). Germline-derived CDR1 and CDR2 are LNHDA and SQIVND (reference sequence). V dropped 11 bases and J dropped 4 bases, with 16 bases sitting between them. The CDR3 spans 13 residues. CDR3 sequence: CASGEGVADTQYF. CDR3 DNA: TGTGCCTCCGGGGAGGGGGTCGCAGATACGCAGTATTTT.

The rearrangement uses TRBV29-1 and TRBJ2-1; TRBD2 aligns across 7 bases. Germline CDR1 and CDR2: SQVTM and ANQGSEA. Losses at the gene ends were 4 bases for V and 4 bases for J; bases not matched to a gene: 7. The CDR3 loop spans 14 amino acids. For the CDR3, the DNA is TGCAGCGTTGTCGCTGCTAGCGGTTACAATGAGCAGTTCTTC. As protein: CSVVAASGYNEQFF.

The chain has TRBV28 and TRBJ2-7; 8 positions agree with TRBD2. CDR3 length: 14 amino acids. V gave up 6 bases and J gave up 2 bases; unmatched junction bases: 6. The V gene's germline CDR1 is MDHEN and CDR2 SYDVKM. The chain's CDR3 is CASSQLADPYEQYF. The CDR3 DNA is TGTGCCAGCAGCCAACTAGCGGACCCCTACGAGCAGTACTTC.